The present TCR beta chain was sequenced within a study of T cell repertoires in cytomegalovirus infection. Looking at the study overall: CMV infection together with matching HLA type was indicated by public TCR beta signatures. Study-wide points: Adding up the frequency of public TCR beta families identified people who carried CMV plus the relevant HLA.

This clonotype occurred a few times. Its antigen is not identified. This CDR3 is 17 amino acids long. V lost 6 bases to trimming and J lost 0 bases, with 18 bases between them. The germline V gene encodes CDR1 MNHEY and CDR2 SVGEGT. TCRdb analysed the reads with MiXCR anew, one entry per CDR3 protein. Here the sample spans 55,000 to 70,000 distinct CDR3 sequences, approximately 22% being singletons. This clonotype originated in a human donor in good health (CMV status not recorded). Some clones in this sample may be carry-over from other donors' samples. The sequenced sample consisted of PBMCs, sequenced either directly or after in vitro stimulation (not recorded which). This chain links TRBV6-2 or TRBV6-3 with TRBJ2-1; a weak D match, TRBD2 (6 bases). CDR3 DNA: TGTGCCAGCAGAACGACGGGGGACCTAAGCTCCTACAATGAGCAGTTCTTC. Amino acid sequence: CASRTTGDLSSYNEQFF.